Below are 9 T cell receptor beta chains sequenced from a single sample in a study of blood T cell repertoires in COVID-19. Measured with immunoSEQ multiplex PCR; TCRdb has only the in-frame clones, and not every one. The sample holds roughly 55,000 clones; 83% are singletons and the top ten take under 2%. The sequenced sample was peripheral blood. The receptors stem from a woman aged 55-69 years with acute or convalescent COVID-19.

The chain links TRBV5-1 to TRBJ1-1; D is ambiguous. Germline CDR1 SGHRS, CDR2 YFSETQ. The CDR3 is made up of 15 amino acids. Trimming removed 0 bases at V and 0 bases at J, with 9 bases between. DNA of the CDR3: TGCGCCAGCAGCTTGGGGGCTGGTATGAACACTGAAGCTTTCTTT. Translation gives CASSLGAGMNTEAFF. The whole variable domain, filled in from reference TRBV5-1 and TRBJ1-1, reads KAGVTQTPRYLIKTRGQQVTLSCSPISGHRSVSWYQQTPGQGLQFLFEYFSETQRNKGNFPGRFSGRQFSNSRSEMNVSTLELGDSALYLCASSLGAGMNTEAFFGQGTRLTVV.

The CDR3, as DNA: TGTGCCAGTAGGCCCCGGGCCCCAGGGGTTGGGCTTATGGGCAATCAGCCCCAGCATTTT. Translated, it gives CASRPRAPGVGLMGNQPQHF. The chain recombines TRBV19 with TRBJ1-5; D perhaps matches TRBD1 (6 bases). Trimming took off 6 bases at V and 2 bases at J, with 29 bases between the two ends. The germline CDR1 and CDR2 sequences are LNHDA and SQIVND (reference sequence). This CDR3 spans 20 amino acids.

The chain has TRBV12-3 or TRBV12-4 and TRBJ1-2; 7 positions agree with TRBD1. V trimming: 7 bases; J trimming: 7 bases; junction bases outside the gene matches: 9. The CDR3 spans 13 residues. The CDR3 protein is CASTQPRDSGYTF. As DNA, the CDR3 is TGTGCCAGCACCCAGCCCCGGGACAGTGGCTACACCTTC.

V is TRBV28 and J is TRBJ1-2; 7 bases are a match to TRBD1. Per germline, CDR1 MDHEN and CDR2 SYDVKM. The CDR3 sequence is 13 residues long. V was pared by 3 bases and J by 4 bases, with 2 bases of the junction left unmatched. The CDR3 DNA reads as TGTGCCAGCAGTTTGGGACAGCTCTATGGCTACACCTTC. Its protein product is CASSLGQLYGYTF.

The chain carries TRBV7-9 and TRBJ2-2, with 9 bases lining up with TRBD1. The ends lost 5 bases at V and 4 bases at J; junction bases unmatched: 26. Germline assignment: CDR1 SEHNR and CDR2 FQNEAQ (reference sequence). This CDR3 is 22 amino acids long. CDR3 bases: TGTGCCAGCAGCAACACCTATGGGGGTGGGGGGACAGGGCGATTATTCACCGGGGAGCTGTTTTTT. It specifies CASSNTYGGGGTGRLFTGELFF.

The chain employs TRBV9 and TRBJ2-1; 9 bases are shared with TRBD1. Germline V CDR1 and CDR2: SGDLS, YYNGEE. The CDR3 runs to 16 residues. With V trimmed by 0 bases and J by 2 bases, 3 bases remained unmatched. The CDR3 spells CASSVAGTGTYNEQFF. The CDR3 DNA reads TGTGCCAGCAGCGTAGCGGGGACAGGGACCTACAATGAGCAGTTCTTC.

The chain links TRBV3-1 (or the pseudogene TRBV3-2) to TRBJ1-6; D gene ambiguous. V was clipped by 4 bases and J by 6 bases, with 10 bases between them. CDR1 LGHDT and CDR2 YNNKEL come from the germline V gene (reference sequence). This CDR3 has 14 residues. The CDR3 loop is CASSPQRSNSPLHF. In nucleotides, the CDR3 is TGTGCCAGCAGCCCACAGAGATCTAATTCACCCCTCCACTTT.

This chain connects TRBV18 to TRBJ2-1; 9 bases map to TRBD2. This CDR3 comprises 14 residues. Losses at the gene ends were 5 bases for V and 6 bases for J; bases not matched to a gene: 5. The germline V gene encodes CDR1 KGHSH and CDR2 LQKENI. CDR3 sequence: CASSSSTSGNEQFF. The CDR3 nucleotides are TGTGCCAGCTCATCATCGACTAGCGGCAATGAGCAGTTCTTC.

The CDR3 region is CASSSLSAKNIQYF. The CDR3, as DNA: TGTGCCAGCAGCTCCCTGTCGGCCAAAAACATTCAGTACTTC. The chain joins TRBV5-6 to TRBJ2-4; D not certain. The CDR3 loop spans 14 amino acids. V lost 3 bases and J lost 1, with 8 bases in between. Germline V gene data show CDR1 as SGHDT and CDR2 as YYEEEE. Full variable domain (missing parts from reference TRBV5-6 and TRBJ2-4): DAGVTQSPTHLIKTRGQQVTLRCSPKSGHDTVSWYQQALGQGPQFIFQYYEEEERQRGNFPDRFSGHQFPNYSSELNVNALLLGDSALYLCASSSLSAKNIQYFGAGTRLSVL.